This TCR beta chain is from a study of breast tumors, draining lymph nodes, adjacent tissues. The ends lost 4 bases at V and 2 bases at J; junction bases unmatched: 5. CDR1 and CDR2 (germline): KGHDR, SFDVKD. This CDR3 contains 15 residues. Study-level results: Tumors had less TCR diversity than lymph nodes, more than nontumor tissue. Data only fit, rather than demonstrated, lymph node origin of most tumor T cells. Luminal-like breast cancer showed significantly higher tumor–nontumor repertoire similarity than basal-like.

In its sample, this clonotype was seen many times. Its matching antigen is unknown. TCRdb itself ran the multiplex PCR reads through MiXCR, one entry per CDR3 protein. Of fewer than 140,000 distinct CDR3 sequences listed, more than 25% are singletons. Breast cancer patients provided tissue from their axillary draining lymph nodes. This sequence joins TRBV24-1 and TRBJ2-5; the match to TRBD1 covers 8 bases. Sequences were obtained from axillary lymph node tissue. This receptor was obtained from a female donor with breast cancer. Some clones in this sample may be carry-over from other donors' samples. For the CDR3, the DNA is TGTGCCACCAGTGACCAGGGGGCCGGTCAAGAGACCCAGTACTTC. Translating it yields CATSDQGAGQETQYF.